The 20 T cell receptor beta chains below were found in one sample sequenced in a study of control samples from healthy donors and cancer patients. Sequencing was performed with immunoSEQ multiplex PCR; in TCRdb, only in-frame clones are kept and a portion is missing. The top ten hold 5% to 7% of the sample, which has about 410,000 clones, about nine tenths seen once. The sequencing input was PBMCs. The receptor set was obtained from a man in his forties with head and neck cancer.

The chain uses TRBV6-6 and TRBJ2-7; D unresolved. The CDR3 contains 15 residues. Germline CDR1 reads MNHNY; CDR2 reads SVGAGI (reference sequence). Trimming removed 6 bases at V and 9 bases at J, with 24 bases between. The CDR3, as DNA: TGTGCCAGCAGCCTCCTCCGGCCAGGCCCTCGCGGGCAGTACTTC. Amino acid sequence: CASSLLRPGPRGQYF.

This chain's CDR3 is CASSSEGQPYNEQFF. DNA of the CDR3: TGTGCCAGCAGTTCCGAGGGACAGCCCTACAATGAGCAGTTCTTC. The rearrangement links TRBV6-2 or TRBV6-3 to TRBJ2-1, with TRBD1 identical over 7 bases. V lost 4 bases to trimming and J lost 2 bases; unmatched junction nucleotides: 5. The CDR3 spans 15 residues. Germline CDR1 reads MNHEY; CDR2 reads SVGEGT.

This chain joins TRBV7-3 and TRBJ1-1; D unresolved. The V end lost 2 bases, the J end lost 1 base, and 5 bases lay between the germline ends. The V gene's germline CDR1 is SGHTA and CDR2 FQGTGA. This CDR3 spans 13 amino acids. Written as DNA, the CDR3 is TGTGCCAGCAGCTTATTCGAGAACACTGAAGCTTTCTTT. It specifies CASSLFENTEAFF.

The rearrangement joins TRBV5-8 to TRBJ1-2; TRBD1 is a possible D gene (5 bases). V lost 4 bases, J lost 1 base, and 17 bases lay in between. In germline, CDR1 is SGHTS, CDR2 YDEGEE. The CDR3 totals 16 residues. This chain's CDR3 is CASSPGDGRYNYGYTF. For the CDR3, the DNA is TGTGCCAGCAGCCCGGGGGACGGACGATATAACTATGGCTACACCTTC.

This clone has only one observation. The J gene is TRBJ2-2, the V gene TRBV12-5; TRBD1 is a possible D gene (5 bases). The V end lost 6 bases, the J end lost 5 bases, and 10 bases lay between the germline ends. Germline assignment: CDR1 LGHNT and CDR2 FRNRAP. This CDR3 has 13 amino acids. As DNA, the CDR3 is TGTGCTAGTGGAAGCAGGGTTACCGGGGAGCTGTTTTTT. It specifies CASGSRVTGELFF. The full variable domain, in which reference TRBV12-5 and TRBJ2-2 provide the parts outside the CDR3, is DARVTQTPRHKVTEMGQEVTMRCQPILGHNTVFWYRQTMMQGLELLAYFRNRAPLDDSGMPKDRFSAEMPDATLATLKIQPSEPRDSAVYFCASGSRVTGELFFGEGSRLTVL.

The chain employs TRBV12-3 or TRBV12-4 and TRBJ1-2; D may be TRBD1 (6 bases). CDR3 length: 13 residues. Trimming removed 3 bases from V and 8 bases from J, with 13 bases in between. This CDR3 is CASSFRQGRGYTF. CDR3 bases: TGTGCCAGCAGTTTCAGGCAGGGGAGGGGCTACACCTTC.

The chain has TRBV7-6 and TRBJ2-1; a weak D match, TRBD1 (6 bases). Per the germline V gene, CDR1 is SGHVS and CDR2 is FNYEAQ. This CDR3 contains 15 residues. The germline V and J ends were trimmed by 5 bases and 4 bases, with 15 bases remaining between them. The CDR3 DNA sequence: TGTGCCAGCAGCAAACAGGGCTCTCAATACAATGAGCAGTTCTTC. Encoded protein: CASSKQGSQYNEQFF.

The rearrangement joins TRBV19 to TRBJ1-5, with D tentatively TRBD1 (6 bases). CDR1 is LNHDA and CDR2 is SQIVND in the germline V gene (reference sequence). The V gene lost 7 bases and the J gene lost 4 bases, with 14 bases spanning the gap. The CDR3 runs to 14 residues. The DNA of the CDR3 is TGTGCCAGTACTCCACAGGGTACTAATCAGCCCCAGCATTTT. Amino acids: CASTPQGTNQPQHF.

This clone was seen a handful of times. The chain recombines TRBV6-5 with TRBJ1-5; 7 nucleotides agree with TRBD1. The V and J ends lost 6 bases and 7 bases, in that order; junction bases with no gene match: 9. This CDR3 contains 14 residues. Germline V gene sequence: CDR1 MNHEY, CDR2 SVGAGI. CDR3 sequence reads: CASRPQQGPQPQHF. The CDR3 nucleotides read TGTGCCAGCAGGCCGCAACAGGGGCCCCAGCCCCAGCATTTT.

The CDR3 loop is CAISSPGLYEQYF. CDR3 DNA sequence: TGTGCCATCAGTTCCCCAGGGCTTTACGAGCAGTACTTC. V gene TRBV10-3 combines with J gene TRBJ2-7; a possible D gene is TRBD1 (5 bases). With 5 bases removed from V and 4 bases from J, the gap between germline ends came to 12 bases. The CDR3 sequence is 13 residues long. The V gene's germline CDR1 is ENHRY and CDR2 SYGVKD.

The chain carries TRBV5-1 and TRBJ1-6; D is unresolved. This CDR3 is built from 18 residues. V lost 0 bases to trimming and J lost 0 bases, with 13 bases between them. Germline-derived CDR1 and CDR2 are SGHRS and YFSETQ. CDR3 nucleotide sequence: TGCGCCAGCAGCTTGGAGCCGCCACGGAGCTCCTATAATTCACCCCTCCACTTT. Its translation is CASSLEPPRSSYNSPLHF.

This clone was observed a single time. The chain joins TRBV10-1 to TRBJ2-7, with D uncertain. Trimming removed 0 bases from V and 3 bases from J, with 9 bases in between. Germline V gives CDR1 WNHNN, CDR2 SYGVQD (reference sequence). The CDR3 runs to 14 residues. The CDR3 loop reads CASSESGLGYEQYF. CDR3 DNA sequence: TGCGCCAGCAGTGAGTCGGGCCTAGGCTACGAGCAGTACTTC.

This chain links TRBV3-1 (or the pseudogene TRBV3-2) with TRBJ1-4; the D gene is possibly TRBD1 (5 bases). Germline V gene lookup returns CDR1 LGHDT and CDR2 YNNKEL (reference sequence). This CDR3 is 13 amino acids long. Trimming removed 0 bases at V and 13 bases at J, with 12 bases between. As DNA, the CDR3 is TGTGCCAGCAGCCAAGATGTGGCAGGGTTACTGTTTTTT. Its translation: CASSQDVAGLLFF.

In the case of this clone: Within the sample, other DNA sequences also encode this same CDR3. The chain couples TRBV12-3 or TRBV12-4 to TRBJ1-1; D unresolved. Trimming pared 5 bases from V and 0 bases from J, leaving 4 bases between. The CDR3 contains 12 residues. DNA for the CDR3: TGTGCCAGCAGTCGCTTGAACACTGAAGCTTTCTTT. Encoded protein: CASSRLNTEAFF.

The chain has TRBV27 and TRBJ1-5, with D hard to call. The germline V and J ends were trimmed by 0 bases and 8 bases, with 8 bases remaining between them. Germline values: CDR1 MNHEY, CDR2 SMNVEV (reference sequence). This CDR3 comprises 13 residues. For the CDR3, the DNA is TGTGCCAGCAGTTTATCAGGGTTTGAGCCCCAGCATTTT. Its protein is CASSLSGFEPQHF.

The DNA of the CDR3 is TGTGCCAGCAGCCCGCGGGGGGCGACGAACTATGGCTACACCTTC. Translation: CASSPRGATNYGYTF. V and J are TRBV3-1 (or the pseudogene TRBV3-2) and TRBJ1-2, with D possibly being TRBD1 (6 bases). The CDR3 totals 15 residues. Germline V lookup: CDR1 LGHDT, CDR2 YNNKEL (reference sequence). V gave up 4 bases and J gave up 2 bases, with 14 bases separating them.

This rearrangement joins TRBV7-8 to TRBJ2-7, with 10 nucleotides matching TRBD2. There are 16 residues in the CDR3. J lost 2 bases, V lost 2 bases, and 6 bases had no gene match. Germline values: CDR1 SGHVS, CDR2 FQNEAQ. For the CDR3, the DNA is TGTGCCAGCAGCTTAAATAGCGGGGGGTCCGCCTACGAGCAGTACTTC. This encodes CASSLNSGGSAYEQYF.

V usage is TRBV28 and J usage is TRBJ1-2; 7 bases match TRBD1. After removal of 6 bases from V and 7 bases from J, the junction contained 8 bases not matched to a gene. CDR1 is MDHEN, CDR2 SYDVKM, per germline. This CDR3 is 13 amino acids long. The CDR3 sequence is CASRIQGSGGYTF. CDR3 DNA sequence: TGTGCCAGCAGAATACAGGGGTCGGGTGGCTACACCTTC.

The chain couples TRBV7-2 to TRBJ2-5; 10 nucleotides align to TRBD1. The length of the CDR3 is 15 residues. Germline trimming cut 3 bases from V and 4 bases from J; bases unmatched to any gene: 5. CDR1 SGHTA and CDR2 FQGNSA come from the germline V gene. CDR3 protein: CASSFTGTGVETQYF. CDR3 nucleotides: TGTGCCAGCAGCTTTACCGGGACAGGGGTAGAGACCCAGTACTTC. Supplemented by reference TRBV7-2 and TRBJ2-5, the full variable domain reads GAGVSQSPSNKVTEKGKDVELRCDPISGHTALYWYRQSLGQGLEFLIYFQGNSAPDKSGLPSDRFSAERTGGSVSTLTIQRTQQEDSAVYLCASSFTGTGVETQYFGPGTRLLVL.

V and J are TRBV4-3 and TRBJ2-7; 12 nucleotides align to TRBD2. This CDR3 contains 17 residues. Per the germline V gene, CDR1 is LGHNA and CDR2 is YSLEER. The ends lost 1 base at V and 3 bases at J; junction bases unmatched: 7. For the CDR3, the DNA is TGCGCCAGCAGCCAAGCACTAGCGGGGGGCATATACTACGAGCAGTACTTC. Its translation: CASSQALAGGIYYEQYF.